This entry concerns a single T cell receptor (beta chain). Its antigen is still unknown. Germline CDR1 MNHEY, CDR2 SMNVEV (reference sequence). This CDR3 comprises 15 residues. V was clipped by 6 bases and J by 3 bases, with 17 bases between them. PCR was performed using 60 Vbeta and 13 Jbeta primers. Generated by immunoSEQ multiplex PCR, the TCRdb table keeps only in-frame clones and is missing some. The profile covers roughly 150,000 clones, with 65% to 85% appearing a single time and about 7.7% taken by the ten largest. The record originates from a study of cytomegalovirus exposure and HLA in healthy donors. The study, taken as a whole, reports: Sequencing artifact likely explains a cluster of highly shared sequence variants. About 90% or about 30% of the time was how often most TCR beta V segments were productive, according to an earlier analysis.

Source material: PBMCs. The clonotype originates from a woman aged 40 to 50 in good health and CMV-seropositive. V and J are TRBV27 and TRBJ1-2; D not resolved. CDR3 sequence (DNA): TGTGCCAGCAGAAGGAATCTTGGCGGAGACTATGGCTACACCTTC. Translation gives CASRRNLGGDYGYTF.